This T cell receptor (beta chain) was identified during a study of cytomegalovirus exposure and HLA in healthy donors. Overall study context: There were 350 to 450 genotyped donors. Of these, 81% fell in the genetic ancestry cluster associated with self-reported Caucasian donors. Whole-study results and caveats: Confirmation was obtained in vitro that three CMV-associated chains are specific for CMV antigens. Follow-up analysis found HLA locus-dependent TCR association rates, highest for DRB1 and lowest for HLA-C. Roughly uniform sequencing depth across donors was assumed, possibly incorrectly.

In regard to this clone: Its antigen is still unknown.

The PCR ran on 60 Vbeta and 13 Jbeta primers. Libraries were prepared by immunoSEQ multiplex PCR; TCRdb keeps only in-frame clonotypes and omits some of them. This listing includes around 46,000 clones. This CDR3 has 17 residues. The germline gives CDR1 LGHNA, CDR2 YSLEER. Trimming removed 0 bases at V and 0 bases at J, with 12 bases between. The rearrangement uses TRBV4-3 and TRBJ2-4, with D tentatively TRBD2 (5 bases). Sequencing was done on a sample of PBMCs. This TCR was sampled from a woman in her 40s in good health and CMV-seronegative. This CDR3 reads CASSQDVAGRAKNIQYF. The CDR3 DNA reads TGCGCCAGCAGCCAAGACGTGGCGGGCCGAGCCAAAAACATTCAGTACTTC.